These 20 T cell receptor beta chains share one sample of origin, sequenced in a study of T-cell reconstitution after alpha-beta-depleted transplantation in children. Molecular barcoding with unique molecular identifiers was used for the TCRbeta library. TCRdb reprocessed the PCR reads via MiXCR and lists one record per CDR3 protein. The sample includes some 490,000 distinct CDR3 sequences, around 13% of them seen just once. This sample comprised PBMCs from the stem cell graft donor, obtained from the stem cell graft. Receptors were obtained from a human donor who donated a stem cell graft to a child with combined immunodeficiency.

This clonotype was seen more than once but under ten times. The J gene is TRBJ1-2, the V gene TRBV6-5; the D is unclear. Germline values: CDR1 MNHEY, CDR2 SVGAGI. Trimming removed 2 bases from V and 2 bases from J, with 18 bases in between. The CDR3 has 17 residues. The CDR3 DNA sequence: TGTGCCAGCAGTTACCATCCCGCGGGAGACGAAAACTATGGCTACACCTTC. It specifies CASSYHPAGDENYGYTF.

The chain employs TRBV7-9 and TRBJ2-3, with D possibly TRBD2 on 5 matching bases. The CDR3 is 14 amino acids. V lost 1 base to trimming and J lost 2 bases, with 7 bases between them. CDR1 and CDR2 (germline): SEHNR, FQNEAQ (reference sequence). The CDR3: CASSLVDSTDTQYF. The CDR3 region has the DNA TGTGCCAGCAGCTTAGTGGACTCCACAGATACGCAGTATTTT.

This clonotype was seen only a few times. The V call is TRBV6-2 or TRBV6-3, the J call TRBJ1-1; D is possibly TRBD1 (6 bases). Germline V gene lookup returns CDR1 MNHEY and CDR2 SVGEGT. The CDR3 spans 14 residues. V was pared by 5 bases and J by 5 bases, with 15 bases between. Here the CDR3 DNA reads TGTGCCAGCAGTCTACAACAGGGTTGGACTGAAGCTTTCTTT. Residues: CASSLQQGWTEAFF.

The table lists this clonotype with many counts. The chain recombines TRBV12-3 or TRBV12-4 with TRBJ2-1; D might be TRBD2 (7 bases). There are 15 residues in the CDR3. V was shortened by 6 bases and J by 9 bases, with 21 bases between the two germline ends. CDR3 protein: CASSSLLAGAGEQFF. CDR3 nucleotide sequence: TGTGCCAGCAGCTCTCTCCTGGCGGGGGCAGGTGAGCAGTTCTTC.

Many counts were recorded for this clonotype. The rearrangement joins TRBV4-3 to TRBJ2-7; TRBD1 or TRBD2 may be the D gene (6 bases each). The germline gives CDR1 LGHNA, CDR2 YSLEER. CDR3 size: 15 residues. V lost 0 bases and J lost 3, with 12 bases in between. CDR3 coding DNA: TGCGCCAGCAGCCAAGATTTCGGGGGCAGCTACGAGCAGTACTTC. Encoded protein: CASSQDFGGSYEQYF.

This clonotype came up many times. CDR3 residues: CASSESQESSYEQYF. The CDR3 DNA reads TGTGCCAGCAGCGAATCACAGGAGAGCTCCTACGAGCAGTACTTC. The V and J genes are TRBV7-2 and TRBJ2-7; D is possibly TRBD1 (5 bases). Germline CDR1 is SGHTA and CDR2 is FQGNSA. CDR3 length: 15 residues. V lost 5 bases to trimming and J lost 0 bases, with 14 bases between them.

This clonotype was observed a handful of times. This rearrangement joins TRBV30 to TRBJ2-2, with a tentative D call TRBD1 (5 bases). V was trimmed by 8 bases and J by 4 bases, leaving 11 bases between them. In germline, CDR1 is GTSNPN, CDR2 SVGIG (reference sequence). The CDR3 extends over 12 amino acids. In DNA form, the CDR3 reads TGTGCCCGCGGACAATCCACCGGGGAGCTGTTTTTT. It translates to CARGQSTGELFF.

Points on this clonotype: Because the CDR3's place on the DNA is in doubt, the DNA is left out and the CDR3 is given as listed by TCRdb. The chain carries TRBV11-2 and TRBJ2-5. The CDR3 extends over 18 residues, inclusive of both ends. Germline assignment: CDR1 SGHAT and CDR2 FQNNGV. Here the CDR3 reads CASSRVGLGMGFQETQYF.

In DNA form, the CDR3 reads TGCGCCAGCAGCGTGGAGGGACTAGCGGGAATTACCGGGGAGCTGTTTTTT. This gives the protein CASSVEGLAGITGELFF. V is TRBV5-1 and J is TRBJ2-2; TRBD2 aligns across 13 bases. Germline V gene sequence: CDR1 SGHRS, CDR2 YFSETQ. The CDR3 runs 17 residues. The junction had 8 bases not matched to a gene; V was cut back by 4 bases and J by 5 bases. The full variable domain, its missing parts supplied by reference TRBV5-1 and TRBJ2-2, is KAGVTQTPRYLIKTRGQQVTLSCSPISGHRSVSWYQQTPGQGLQFLFEYFSETQRNKGNFPGRFSGRQFSNSRSEMNVSTLELGDSALYLCASSVEGLAGITGELFFGEGSRLTVL.

This clonotype was detected many times. This chain uses TRBV7-2 with TRBJ2-7; D is undetermined. Trimming stripped 1 base from V and 6 bases from J, with 4 bases between. Germline CDR1 is SGHTA and CDR2 is FQGNSA. This CDR3 spans 11 amino acids. The CDR3 nucleotides are TGTGCCAGCAGCTTAGGGACCGAGCAGTACTTC. This gives the protein CASSLGTEQYF.

The genes are TRBV18 and TRBJ1-1; possibly TRBD1 for D (5 bases). The CDR3 is 14 amino acids. Trimming pared 5 bases from V and 4 bases from J, leaving 14 bases between. Germline-derived CDR1 and CDR2 are KGHSH and LQKENI. This chain's CDR3 is CASSSNSGGTEAFF. The DNA for the CDR3 is TGTGCCAGCTCATCAAACAGTGGGGGCACTGAAGCTTTCTTT.

The table lists this clonotype with a few counts. A much larger clone lies a single base off, so this may be a read error. The chain has TRBV12-3 or TRBV12-4 and TRBJ2-1; D unresolved. CDR3 length: 13 residues. CDR3 DNA sequence: TGTGCCAGCAGCGACTGGAGCTACGATGAGCAGTTCTTC. Its protein product is CASSDWSYDEQFF.

In its sample, this clonotype was seen a few times. This chain joins TRBV6-5 and TRBJ2-3; D possibly corresponds to TRBD2 (5 bases). Germline assignment: CDR1 MNHEY and CDR2 SVGAGI. V lost 4 bases to trimming and J lost 7 bases, with 9 bases between them. The CDR3 extends over 12 amino acids. The CDR3 sequence: CASSSPGNTQYF. In DNA form, the CDR3 reads TGTGCCAGCAGTTCCCCGGGGAATACGCAGTATTTT.

V gene TRBV5-1 combines with J gene TRBJ2-3, with 9 bases aligning to TRBD2. Per germline, CDR1 SGHRS and CDR2 YFSETQ. V shed 7 bases and J 5 bases; nucleotides not matched to a gene: 8. This CDR3 has 14 residues. The CDR3 coding sequence is TGCGCCAGCGCCCTAGCGGGGCCGAGAGATACGCAGTATTTT. Its protein product is CASALAGPRDTQYF.

The rearrangement joins TRBV7-8 to TRBJ2-1, with D unclear. The germline gives CDR1 SGHVS, CDR2 FQNEAQ. The CDR3 runs 12 residues. V lost 3 bases, J lost 7 bases, and 7 bases lay in between. Here the CDR3 DNA reads TGTGCCAGCAGCTTGAATGCGAATGAGCAGTTCTTC. It yields the protein CASSLNANEQFF.

Ten or more counts support this clonotype. The J gene is TRBJ2-7, the V gene TRBV20-1; TRBD2 matches at 9 bases. The CDR3 has 18 residues. Per germline, CDR1 DFQATT and CDR2 SNEGSKA (reference sequence). J was trimmed by 9 bases and V by 7 bases; bases with no gene match: 28. CDR3 bases: TGCAGTGACCAGAGAAGTCCCCCACTAGCGGGCGATGAGGAGAGGCAGTACTTC. Amino acids: CSDQRSPPLAGDEERQYF.

This clonotype was found many times. The CDR3 DNA reads TGTGCCAGCAGCAAGGGGAAGGCCTACGAGCAGTACTTC. Protein: CASSKGKAYEQYF. The genes are TRBV21-1 and TRBJ2-7. TRBV21-1 is labeled a pseudogene. The length of the CDR3 is 13 residues.

This clonotype was picked up many times. The CDR3 here is CASSPMRSTSETQYF. For the CDR3, the DNA is TGTGCCAGCAGCCCGATGAGATCTACAAGTGAGACCCAGTACTTC. The chain employs TRBV9 and TRBJ2-5; D gene unclear. Germline CDR1 SGDLS, CDR2 YYNGEE. V gave up 4 bases and J gave up 5 bases, with 18 bases separating them. The CDR3 is made up of 15 amino acids.

The chain recombines TRBV9 with TRBJ1-6; TRBD1 is a possible D gene (5 bases). Trimming took 2 bases from V and 6 from J, leaving 15 bases between them. Germline V gene sequence: CDR1 SGDLS, CDR2 YYNGEE. The CDR3 is 16 amino acids. The chain's CDR3 is CASSVGGGLFNSPLHF. The CDR3 nucleotides read TGTGCCAGCAGCGTCGGGGGGGGGTTGTTTAATTCACCCCTCCACTTT.

The V gene is TRBV7-2, the J gene TRBJ2-7, with D possibly matching TRBD1 (6 bases). The CDR3 spans 16 residues. V was cut by 5 bases and J by 0 bases, with 17 bases left in between. Germline CDR1 reads SGHTA; CDR2 reads FQGNSA. The CDR3 here is CASSMAADSDSYEQYF. In DNA form, the CDR3 reads TGTGCCAGCAGCATGGCGGCGGACAGCGACTCCTACGAGCAGTACTTC.